These 24 T cell receptor beta chains share one sample of origin, sequenced in a study of regulatory T cells in long-lasting Graves disease. The time point denotes: persistent/refractory GD, antithyroid drugs over 5 years with positive TRAb. With RNA extracted from PBMCs as input, the TCR library was made. CDR3-region Arm-PCR and iRepertoire HTBI primers produced the TCR beta libraries. TCRdb re-called the multiplex PCR reads with MiXCR, one entry per CDR3 protein. The sample records 700,000 or so distinct CDR3 sequences, 30% being singletons. The sequencing used peripheral blood mononuclear cells (PBMCs), collected when the disease was refractory, from a patient treated with antithyroid drugs. These receptor sequences come from a female donor with Graves disease.

The chain employs TRBV9 and TRBJ2-2, with 12 nucleotides matching TRBD2. CDR1 is SGDLS, CDR2 YYNGEE, per germline. This CDR3 contains 18 residues. The trim removed 5 bases at V and 1 base at J, leaving 9 bases unmatched. DNA of the CDR3: TGTGCCAGCAGGAGCGGGCTAGCGGGAGGGAAGAACACCGGGGAGCTGTTTTTT. It specifies CASRSGLAGGKNTGELFF.

The chain employs TRBV27 and TRBJ1-3; D might be TRBD1 (5 bases). The CDR3 is made up of 16 amino acids. Trimming took off 2 bases at V and 0 bases at J, with 11 bases between the two ends. The germline gives CDR1 MNHEY, CDR2 SMNVEV (reference sequence). The CDR3 reads CASSLEGPDSGNTIYF. The CDR3 bases are TGTGCCAGCAGTTTAGAGGGGCCAGACTCTGGAAACACCATATATTTT.

A few counts support this clonotype. In DNA, the CDR3 is TGCAGTGCTAGGCTAGCGCAAAGCTCCTACGAGCAGTACTTC. This translates into CSARLAQSSYEQYF. The rearrangement joins TRBV20-1 to TRBJ2-7, with D perhaps TRBD2 (6 bases). Germline CDR1 DFQATT, CDR2 SNEGSKA (reference sequence). The CDR3 covers 14 residues. Trimming took off 3 bases at V and 0 bases at J, with 12 bases between the two ends.

This chain uses TRBV14 with TRBJ2-7; D assignment may be TRBD1 or TRBD2 (5 bases each). Germline V lookup: CDR1 SGHDN, CDR2 FVKESK. The CDR3 is 13 residues long. Trimming pared 6 bases from V and 3 bases from J, leaving 12 bases between. The CDR3 loop is CASSWGPDYEQYF. CDR3 in DNA: TGTGCCAGCAGTTGGGGACCCGACTACGAGCAGTACTTC.

J is TRBJ2-7 and V is TRBV29-1; maybe TRBD1 (5 bases). CDR1 and CDR2 (germline): SQVTM, ANQGSEA. The CDR3 consists of 13 residues. The V gene lost 5 bases and the J gene lost 5 bases, with 16 bases spanning the gap. CDR3 DNA: TGCAGCGTTTCCCGGACAACCTTGGACGAGCAGTACTTC. It yields the protein CSVSRTTLDEQYF.

The V call is TRBV20-1, the J call TRBJ2-7; 11 bases line up with TRBD2. The germline CDR1 and CDR2 sequences are DFQATT and SNEGSKA (reference sequence). V shed 0 bases and J 3 bases; nucleotides not matched to a gene: 10. The CDR3 is 17 residues long. Here the CDR3 DNA reads TGCAGTGCTAGAGATCCCGTACTAGCGGGGGTTAACTACGAGCAGTACTTC. Translating gives CSARDPVLAGVNYEQYF.

The rearrangement joins TRBV9 to TRBJ2-7; 7 nucleotides agree with TRBD2. CDR3 length: 14 amino acids. The germline V gene encodes CDR1 SGDLS and CDR2 YYNGEE. V trimming: 0 bases; J trimming: 3 bases; junction bases outside the gene matches: 3. The CDR3 nucleotides are TGTGCCAGCAGCGTAGCCAGCGGGAACTACGAGCAGTACTTC. Translating it yields CASSVASGNYEQYF. The variable domain in full, completed from reference TRBV9 and TRBJ2-7, reads DSGVTQTPKHLITATGQRVTLRCSPRSGDLSVYWYQQSLDQGLQFLIQYYNGEERAKGNILERFSAQQFPDLHSELNLSSLELGDSALYFCASSVASGNYEQYFGPGTRLTVT.

Only a few counts were recorded for this clonotype. V gene TRBV5-1 combines with J gene TRBJ1-1; D ambiguous. Germline lookup yields CDR1 SGHRS and CDR2 YFSETQ. The CDR3 is 11 residues long. Trimming removed 2 bases at V and 7 bases at J, with 6 bases between. CDR3 sequence (DNA): TGCGCCAGCAGCTTTGAGGATGAAGCTTTCTTT. Translating it yields CASSFEDEAFF.

This clonotype appeared a few times. The chain is built from TRBV10-2 and TRBJ2-7; D tentatively reads TRBD1 or TRBD2 (5 bases each). The CDR3 loop spans 14 amino acids. Germline V gene data show CDR1 as WSHSY and CDR2 as SAAADI. V gave up 6 bases and J gave up 6 bases, with 18 bases separating them. This CDR3 reads CASRVVGDGGEQYF. DNA for the CDR3: TGCGCCAGCAGGGTAGTGGGAGATGGGGGCGAGCAGTACTTC.

The sample holds a few counts of this clonotype. CDR3 sequence reads: CASSRGGTGADEAFF. CDR3 coding DNA: TGTGCCAGCAGCCGGGGAGGTACAGGGGCAGATGAAGCTTTCTTT. V and J are TRBV12-3 or TRBV12-4 and TRBJ1-1; 7 nucleotides match TRBD1. This CDR3 region has 15 residues. The V and J ends lost 6 bases and 7 bases, in that order; junction bases with no gene match: 14.

The chain is built from TRBV15 and TRBJ1-2; maybe TRBD1 (5 bases). Germline V gene data show CDR1 as LNHNV and CDR2 as YYDKDF (reference sequence). This CDR3 spans 13 amino acids. Deletions cut 6 bases from V and 7 bases from J, with 15 bases between. The CDR3 loop reads CATSRDLRRGYTF. In DNA, the CDR3 is TGTGCCACCAGTAGGGACCTCCGGCGTGGCTACACCTTC.

This clonotype appeared a few times. The gene calls are TRBV7-9 and TRBJ1-4; 7 bases fit TRBD1. The germline gives CDR1 SEHNR, CDR2 FQNEAQ (reference sequence). The CDR3 totals 14 residues. J lost 2 bases, V lost 5 bases, and 2 bases had no gene match. The CDR3 protein is CASSKTGTNEKLFF. The CDR3 nucleotides read TGTGCCAGCAGCAAGACAGGGACTAATGAAAAACTGTTTTTT.

The CDR3 spells CASSEPLTGRADEAFF. The CDR3 bases are TGTGCCAGCAGTGAACCTCTGACTGGGCGCGCCGATGAAGCTTTCTTT. This sequence joins TRBV6-1 and TRBJ1-1, with unresolved D. The CDR3 spans 16 residues. The germline gives CDR1 MNHNS, CDR2 SASEGT. Trimming took 2 bases from V and 7 from J, leaving 20 bases between them.

This clonotype was detected many times. The rearrangement links TRBV2 to TRBJ2-7; tentative D call: TRBD1 (7 bases). V was pared by 0 bases and J by 4 bases, with 22 bases between. Per the germline V gene, CDR1 is SNHLY and CDR2 is FYNNEI. CDR3 length equals 18 residues. In nucleotides, the CDR3 is TGTGCCAGCAGTGAAGCACTCCGGGGGACAGTAATACGGTACGAGCAGTACTTC. Protein sequence: CASSEALRGTVIRYEQYF.

This clonotype was seen a few times. CDR3 in amino acids: CASSNPRGDGNSPLHF. In DNA form, the CDR3 reads TGTGCCAGTAGTAACCCCCGGGGGGACGGTAATTCACCCCTCCACTTT. The chain links TRBV19 to TRBJ1-6; a possible D gene is TRBD1 (5 bases). Germline values: CDR1 LNHDA, CDR2 SQIVND (reference sequence). V was clipped by 4 bases and J by 6 bases, with 16 bases between them. The CDR3 is 16 amino acids.

This clonotype was seen a handful of times. The chain combines TRBV13 with TRBJ2-5; 8 bases fit TRBD2. The ends lost 5 bases at V and 3 bases at J; junction bases unmatched: 2. The germline V gene has CDR1 PRHDT and CDR2 FYEKMQ (reference sequence). The CDR3 runs 13 residues. CDR3 sequence reads: CASSAGGKETQYF. The CDR3, as DNA: TGTGCCAGCAGCGCGGGGGGAAAAGAGACCCAGTACTTC.

Regarding this clonotype: The missing conserved phenylalanine or tryptophan at the end of this CDR3 makes a read error likely. This CDR3 reads CAWTQENYGYTS. As DNA, the CDR3 is TGTGCCTGGACACAGGAGAACTATGGCTACACCTCC. The genes are TRBV30 and TRBJ1-2, with a weak D call TRBD1 (5 bases). Germline lookup yields CDR1 GTSNPN and CDR2 SVGIG (reference sequence). Trimming left V 4 bases short and J 2 bases short, with 8 bases between. CDR3 length: 12 amino acids.

The CDR3 sequence: CASSLNDGTVMNTEAFF. The CDR3 DNA sequence: TGTGCCAGCAGCTTGAATGACGGGACAGTCATGAACACTGAAGCTTTCTTT. The chain combines TRBV7-2 with TRBJ1-1; TRBD1 agrees at 7 bases. The CDR3 loop spans 17 amino acids. CDR1 and CDR2 from the germline V gene are SGHTA and FQGNSA. V was pared by 3 bases and J by 0 bases, with 10 bases of the junction left unmatched.

This clonotype was observed a handful of times. The chain is built from TRBV19 and TRBJ1-1; D might be TRBD1 (5 bases). Trimming shortened V by 1 base and J by 4 bases, and 10 bases separated the two germline ends. The V gene's germline CDR1 is LNHDA and CDR2 SQIVND (reference sequence). The CDR3 extends over 14 amino acids. The DNA for the CDR3 is TGTGCCAGTAGTATAGTGAGGGGAGGCACTGAAGCTTTCTTT. Translating gives CASSIVRGGTEAFF.

There are a few counts of this clonotype. The V and J genes are TRBV9 and TRBJ1-4, with D unresolved. The germline V gene has CDR1 SGDLS and CDR2 YYNGEE. CDR3 length equals 14 residues. The ends were cut back, 3 bases at V and 0 bases at J, with 6 bases in the middle. CDR3 nucleotide sequence: TGTGCCAGCAGCGAACGTTCAACTAATGAAAAACTGTTTTTT. Its translation: CASSERSTNEKLFF.

This clonotype appeared many times. This rearrangement joins TRBV28 to TRBJ1-5, with D possibly matching TRBD1 (5 bases). Looked up from germline, CDR1 is MDHEN and CDR2 is SYDVKM. V was trimmed by 3 bases and J by 0 bases, leaving 15 bases between them. The CDR3 has 17 amino acids. The CDR3 DNA is TGTGCCAGCAGTTTTAATGACAGAAGACATAGCAATCAGCCCCAGCATTTT. Its translation: CASSFNDRRHSNQPQHF.

This sequence joins TRBV9 and TRBJ2-5, with 8 nucleotides matching TRBD1. Germline V gives CDR1 SGDLS, CDR2 YYNGEE. CDR3 length equals 16 residues. Germline trimming cut 0 bases from V and 3 bases from J; bases unmatched to any gene: 7. The CDR3 loop is CASSVGPTGGKETQYF. CDR3 bases: TGTGCCAGCAGCGTAGGTCCCACAGGGGGAAAAGAGACCCAGTACTTC.

This sequence joins TRBV28 and TRBJ1-6, with a tentative D call TRBD1 (6 bases). Trimming stripped 10 bases from V and 0 bases from J, with 13 bases between. The CDR3 is 15 amino acids. Germline V lookup: CDR1 MDHEN, CDR2 SYDVKM. CDR3 sequence reads: CANRPGVSYNSPLHF. The CDR3 nucleotides read TGTGCCAACAGACCAGGGGTCTCCTATAATTCACCCCTCCACTTT.

This clonotype was detected ten times or more. The rearrangement links TRBV2 to TRBJ1-2, with D perhaps TRBD1 (5 bases). This CDR3 has 14 amino acids. The germline V and J ends were trimmed by 2 bases and 5 bases, with 12 bases remaining between them. In germline, CDR1 is SNHLY, CDR2 FYNNEI. Written as DNA, the CDR3 is TGTGCCAGCAGTGAATCAGGGTTTGAGTATGGCTACACCTTC. Its protein is CASSESGFEYGYTF.